Listed below are T cell receptor beta chains from one sample, sequenced in a study of blood T cell repertoires in COVID-19. Sequencing was performed with immunoSEQ multiplex PCR; in TCRdb, only in-frame clones are kept and a portion is missing. This sample has 220,000 or so clones, with about 83% found just once. Sequenced material: PBMCs or T cells enriched from blood (not recorded which). These receptors were collected from a woman between 35 and 50 years old who had recovered from COVID-19. The CDR3 runs from the conserved cysteine through the conserved F or W. A D gene is named only where the DNA matches it firmly. Where a row states a size, it is once, few, many or the class of an expanded clone; other rows omit it.

d_gene	v_gene	j_gene	abundance	CDR3nt	CDR3aa
TRBD1	TRBV9	TRBJ1-1	NA	TGTGCCAGCAGCGGACAGGGCGAGGGTTACACTGAAGCTTTCTTT	CASSGQGEGYTEAFF
TRBD1	TRBV28	TRBJ2-1	NA	TGTGCCAGCAGAGCCGGGACAGTGCGCCACAATGAGCAGTTCTTC	CASRAGTVRHNEQFF
TRBD1	TRBV28	TRBJ1-1	NA	TGTGCCAGTTACCCAGGGGGCTTGGGCACTGAAGCTTTCTTT	CASYPGGLGTEAFF
NA	TRBV29-1	TRBJ2-1	NA	TGCAGCGTTGAAGATGACAGATACAATGAGCAGTTCTTC	CSVEDDRYNEQFF
TRBD1	TRBV19	TRBJ1-1	NA	TGTGCCACCCATCGGGACAGTACCTTGAACACTGAAGCTTTCTTT	CATHRDSTLNTEAFF
TRBD1	TRBV6-5	TRBJ1-1	NA	TGTGCCAGCAGTAGTATGGACAGGGAGGGAGGCGAAGCTTTCTTT	CASSSMDREGGEAFF
NA	TRBV9	TRBJ2-2	NA	TGTGCCAGCAGCGTAGGAGACACAAGTACCGGGGAGCTGTTTTTT	CASSVGDTSTGELFF
NA	TRBV9	TRBJ2-1	NA	TGTGCCAGCAGCGTAGGAAGAGTAGGAGACAGAGAGTTCTTC	CASSVGRVGDREFF
TRBD1	TRBV2	TRBJ1-2	once	TGTGCCAGCAGTGGACAGGGACGGTACTATGGCTACACCTTC	CASSGQGRYYGYTF
TRBD1	TRBV30	TRBJ1-2	NA	TGTGCCTGGAAATGGACAGGGGGCTACGATGGCTACACCTTC	CAWKWTGGYDGYTF
NA	TRBV6-5	TRBJ1-5	NA	TGTGCCAGCAGTTACGGCCCGGGACAAAATCAGCCCCAGCATTTT	CASSYGPGQNQPQHF
TRBD2	TRBV12-5	TRBJ2-5	NA	TGTGCTAGTGGTTTGGGGGGGACTAGCGGGAATAAGCAAGAGACCCAGTACTTC	CASGLGGTSGNKQETQYF
NA	TRBV7-2	TRBJ2-3	NA	TGTGCCAGCAGCTTTCGGAGAGGGGATACGCAGTATTTT	CASSFRRGDTQYF
NA	TRBV5-1	TRBJ2-5	NA	TGCGCCAGCAGCTTAGGAGCGGGCCAAGAGACCCAGTACTTC	CASSLGAGQETQYF
NA	TRBV2	TRBJ1-6	NA	TGTGCCAGCAGTGTAGTAGGAGAAAATTCACCCCTCCACTTT	CASSVVGENSPLHF
NA	TRBV5-6	TRBJ1-2	once	TGTGCCAGCAGCTTGTTTATACAGGGTTTCTATGGCTACACCTTC	CASSLFIQGFYGYTF
NA	TRBV11-2	TRBJ2-1	NA	TGTGCCAGCAGCTTAACCAGCGAGACCCACTACAATGAGCAGTTCTTC	CASSLTSETHYNEQFF
TRBD2	TRBV18	TRBJ2-6	NA	TGTGCCAGCTCACCACCGGGAGGGGCTGGGGCCAACGTCCTGACTTTC	CASSPPGGAGANVLTF
NA	TRBV7-9	TRBJ2-1	NA	TGTGCCAGCAGCTACCCCTTTCGGACTCTCTTACCGCAGTTCTTC	CASSYPFRTLLPQFF
TRBD2	TRBV9	TRBJ2-3	once	TGTGCCAGCAGCGTAGGAGGGACTAGCGGGAGGGCAGATACGCAGTATTTT	CASSVGGTSGRADTQYF
NA	TRBV7-9	TRBJ2-4	NA	TGTGCCAGCAGCGTGAGACAGGCTGAAAACATTCAGTACTTC	CASSVRQAENIQYF
TRBD1	TRBV11-3	TRBJ1-2	few	TGTGCCAGCAGCGATCCCTGGACAGGCTATGGCTACACCTTC	CASSDPWTGYGYTF
NA	TRBV6-5	TRBJ1-1	NA	TGTGCCAGCACCAGGGGTCTGAACACTGAAGCTTTCTTT	CASTRGLNTEAFF
TRBD2	TRBV11-2	TRBJ2-1	NA	TGTGCCAGCAGCCCTGGGGGGCTAGCGGGATTGAATGAGCAGTTCTTC	CASSPGGLAGLNEQFF
TRBD2	TRBV19	TRBJ2-3	NA	TGTGCCAGTAGTATGTTTGGGCTAGCGGGAGGGGATACGCAGTATTTT	CASSMFGLAGGDTQYF
TRBD1	TRBV2	TRBJ2-1	NA	TGTGCCAGCATTTCCCCCGTTGGCAGGGGGCTCGATGAGCAGTTCTTC	CASISPVGRGLDEQFF
TRBD2	TRBV19	TRBJ2-1	NA	TGTGCCAGTAGTACTCACCCACTAGCGGGAGCGGATGAGCAGTTCTTC	CASSTHPLAGADEQFF
NA	TRBV5-1	TRBJ1-1	NA	TGCGCCAGCCGAACACAAGAGAACACTGAAGCTTTCTTT	CASRTQENTEAFF
NA	TRBV10-1	TRBJ2-3	NA	TGCGCCAGCAGTGAGTCGACAGCGTATACTACAGATACGCAGTATTTT	CASSESTAYTTDTQYF
NA	TRBV12-5	TRBJ1-1	NA	TGTGCTAGTGGCAATCAGGGCGGCGCTTTCTTT	CASGNQGGAFF
TRBD1	TRBV24-1	TRBJ2-1	once	TGTGCCACCAGTGACTCAACTCGGACAGGGGGAAATGAGCAGTTCTTC	CATSDSTRTGGNEQFF
TRBD2	TRBV27	TRBJ2-3	NA	TGTGCCAGCAGTTCTACACCCATGGCGGGAGGTAGGGATACGCAGTATTTT	CASSSTPMAGGRDTQYF
NA	TRBV7-2	TRBJ1-3	NA	TGTGCCAGCAGCTTAGGAGTGGGAAACACCATATATTTT	CASSLGVGNTIYF
NA	TRBV11-2	TRBJ1-6	NA	TGTGCCAGCAGCTTCCGACAGTTGGTCTCACCCCTCCACTTT	CASSFRQLVSPLHF
NA	TRBV28	TRBJ2-1	NA	TGTGCCAGCAGGTATAGACTGGAGGGGGGGGTGAATGAGCAGTTCTTC	CASRYRLEGGVNEQFF
NA	TRBV10-1	TRBJ1-1	NA	TGCGCCAGCAGTGAAACAGGGTTGTCTGAAACTTTCTTT	CASSETGLSETFF
NA	TRBV6-2/TRBV6-3	TRBJ1-6	NA	TGTGCCAGCAGCGCCACCCGGACACGAGTTGCTTCACCCCTCCACTTT	CASSATRTRVASPLHF
NA	TRBV7-3	TRBJ2-7	NA	TGTGCCAGCAGCGCGGGACTCGGGGATGTGCAGTACTTC	CASSAGLGDVQYF
TRBD1	TRBV29-1	TRBJ2-3	NA	TGCAGCGTCCATCCGCCGGACAGGGCTAGCACAGATACGCAGTATTTT	CSVHPPDRASTDTQYF
TRBD2	TRBV5-5	TRBJ2-7	NA	TGTGCCAGCAGCTTCTACAGCGGGAGGAACGAGCAGTACTTC	CASSFYSGRNEQYF
TRBD2	TRBV15	TRBJ2-1	NA	TGTGCCACCAGCAGAGGAGGGGCTAGCGGGAGTGGGACCAATGAGCAGTTCTTC	CATSRGGASGSGTNEQFF
TRBD1	TRBV28	TRBJ1-6	NA	TGTGCCAGCAGTTTTACAGGGGGGAACAATTCACCCCTCCACTTT	CASSFTGGNNSPLHF
NA	TRBV28	TRBJ1-2	NA	TGTGCCAGCAGTTCGCCGCGGGGCCACTATGGCTACACCTTC	CASSSPRGHYGYTF
NA	TRBV7-9	TRBJ1-3	NA	TGTGCCAGCAGCGTCTCCAGCTCTGGAAACACCATATATTTT	CASSVSSSGNTIYF
TRBD1	TRBV5-1	TRBJ1-2	NA	TGCGCCAGCAGCCCGGGACAGGGGGATGGCTACACCTTC	CASSPGQGDGYTF
TRBD1	TRBV6-5	TRBJ1-1	NA	TGTGCCAGCAGTTACGGACAGGGGAACACTGAAGCTTTCTTT	CASSYGQGNTEAFF
TRBD2	TRBV5-1	TRBJ2-3	NA	TGCGCCAGCAGCGTGACTAGCGGGACAGATACGCAGTATTTT	CASSVTSGTDTQYF
TRBD1	TRBV5-5	TRBJ1-4	NA	TGTGCCAGCAGCTTGGGCCCAAGCAGGGGGTCTAATGAAAAACTGTTTTTT	CASSLGPSRGSNEKLFF
TRBD2	TRBV15	TRBJ2-3	NA	TGTGCCACCAGCAGAGGTCGTTTAGCGGGAGGTGGCGCAGATACGCAGTATTTT	CATSRGRLAGGGADTQYF
TRBD2	TRBV27	TRBJ2-2	few	TGTGCCAGCAGTGTCGGACTAGCGGGTGTCGGGGAGCTGTTTTTT	CASSVGLAGVGELFF
TRBD1	TRBV7-2	TRBJ1-5	once	TGTGCCAGCAGCTTTAGTCAGGGGGTGGGTCAGCCCCAGCATTTT	CASSFSQGVGQPQHF
NA	TRBV28	TRBJ2-5	NA	TGTGCCAGCAGTTCTAACAGGGCAACCCCTGACCAGTACTTC	CASSSNRATPDQYF
TRBD2	TRBV7-3	TRBJ2-5	NA	TGTGCCAGCAGCTTAAGGGGGGGAGAGACCCAGTACTTC	CASSLRGGETQYF
TRBD2	TRBV2	TRBJ2-5	NA	TGTGCCAGCAGTTCAGACGGGACTAGCGGGGAGACCCAGTACTTC	CASSSDGTSGETQYF
TRBD2	TRBV7-9	TRBJ2-1	NA	TGTGCCAGCAGCTTGGGGACTAGCGGGAGGGCCAAAGACAATGAGCAGTTCTTC	CASSLGTSGRAKDNEQFF
TRBD1	TRBV30	TRBJ1-4	NA	TGTGCCTGGAGTCCCGGGACAGTAACTGAAAAACTGTTTTTT	CAWSPGTVTEKLFF
TRBD2	TRBV28	TRBJ2-7	NA	TGTGCCAGCAGTAATCCCCGGGAGGGGGGGTACGAGCAGTACTTC	CASSNPREGGYEQYF
TRBD2	TRBV27	TRBJ2-1	NA	TGTGCCAGCAGTGCCGGGACTAGCGGTTACAATGAGCAGTTCTTC	CASSAGTSGYNEQFF